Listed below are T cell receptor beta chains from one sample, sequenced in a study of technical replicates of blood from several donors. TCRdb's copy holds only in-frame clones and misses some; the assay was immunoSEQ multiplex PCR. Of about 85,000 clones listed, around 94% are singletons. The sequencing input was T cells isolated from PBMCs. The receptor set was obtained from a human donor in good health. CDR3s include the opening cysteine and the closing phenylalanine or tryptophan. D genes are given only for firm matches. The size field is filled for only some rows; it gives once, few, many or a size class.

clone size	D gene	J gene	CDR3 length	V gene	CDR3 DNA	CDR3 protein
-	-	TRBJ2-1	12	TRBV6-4	TGTGCCAGCAGGGGGGGTGGGGATGAGCAGTTCTTC	CASRGGGDEQFF
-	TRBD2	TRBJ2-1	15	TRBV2	TGTGCCAGCAGTACGGCTAGCGGGGGGTTCGATGAGCAGTTCTTC	CASSTASGGFDEQFF
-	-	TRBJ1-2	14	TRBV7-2	TGTGCCAGCAGCTCCCCGAACAGGGTGAATGGCTACACCTTC	CASSSPNRVNGYTF
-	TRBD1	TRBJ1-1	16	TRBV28	TGTGCCAGCAGTTTCATGACAGGGGGTATGAACACTGAAGCTTTCTTT	CASSFMTGGMNTEAFF
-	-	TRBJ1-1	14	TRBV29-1	TGCAGCGCCGGCCCCTCCCGACAAACCACTGAAGCTTTCTTT	CSAGPSRQTTEAFF
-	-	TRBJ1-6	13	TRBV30	TGTGCCTCCAGTCGGGGGGCAGGGTCACCCCTCCACTTT	CASSRGAGSPLHF
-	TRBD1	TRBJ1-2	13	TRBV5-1	TGCGCCAGCAGCCCCCAGGGGGCGCGAGGCTACACCTTC	CASSPQGARGYTF
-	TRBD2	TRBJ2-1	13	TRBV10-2	TGCGCCAGCAGGCTAGCGGGAGATCAAGGGCAGTTCTTC	CASRLAGDQGQFF
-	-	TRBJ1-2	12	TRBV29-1	TGCAGCGTTGAAGCCGGGAACTATGGCTACACCTTC	CSVEAGNYGYTF
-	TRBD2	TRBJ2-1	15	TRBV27	TGTGCCAGCAGTTTAGAACTAGCGGGGGACAATGAGCAGTTCTTC	CASSLELAGDNEQFF
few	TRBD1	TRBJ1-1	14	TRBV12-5	TGTGCTAGTGGTTTGGGACAGGGGCACGCTGAAGCTTTCTTT	CASGLGQGHAEAFF
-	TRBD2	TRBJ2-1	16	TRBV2	TGTGCCAGCAGTGACCCACTAGCGGGAGGGCCAAATGAGCAGTTCTTC	CASSDPLAGGPNEQFF
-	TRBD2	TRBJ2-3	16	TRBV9	TGTGCCAGCAGCGTAGAGGGCGGGGGGGCCACAGATACGCAGTATTTT	CASSVEGGGATDTQYF
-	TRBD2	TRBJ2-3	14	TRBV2	TGTGCCAGCCTCCAGCGGGGGATCACAGATACGCAGTATTTT	CASLQRGITDTQYF
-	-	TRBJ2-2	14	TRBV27	TGTGCCAGCAGTTTTGACAGGCACACCGGGGAGCTGTTTTTT	CASSFDRHTGELFF
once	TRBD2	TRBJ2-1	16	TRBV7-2	TGTGCCAGCAGCCTCCGACTAGCGGGGTACTACAATGAGCAGTTCTTC	CASSLRLAGYYNEQFF
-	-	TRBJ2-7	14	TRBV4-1	TGCGCCAGCAGCCTTTCACCGAGCTCCTACGAGCAGTACTTC	CASSLSPSSYEQYF
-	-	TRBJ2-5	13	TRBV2	TGTGCCAGCAGTTTTGACTTTATGGAGACCCAGTACTTC	CASSFDFMETQYF
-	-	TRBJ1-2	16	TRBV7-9	TGTGCCAGCAGCTTAGGAGTAGGCGGGCGGGCAACCGGCTACACCTTC	CASSLGVGGRATGYTF
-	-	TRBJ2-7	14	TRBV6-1	TGTGCCAGCAGTGGTCGGGGGGCGAGCTACGAGCAGTACTTC	CASSGRGASYEQYF
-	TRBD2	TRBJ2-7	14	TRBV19	TGTGCCAGTTCCCGGGGGGGATTCTTTTACGAGCAGTACTTC	CASSRGGFFYEQYF
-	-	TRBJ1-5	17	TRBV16	TGTGCCAGCAGTCAAGGAGGGGGGGGCTTCGACAATCAGCCCCAGCATTTT	CASSQGGGGFDNQPQHF
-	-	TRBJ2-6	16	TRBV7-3	TGTGCCAGCAGCCCTCGGTCCACCGCGGGGGCCAACGTCCTGACTTTC	CASSPRSTAGANVLTF
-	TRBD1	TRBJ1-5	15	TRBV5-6	TGTGCCAGCAGCCTCGGGACAGGGCGCAATCAGCCCCAGCATTTT	CASSLGTGRNQPQHF
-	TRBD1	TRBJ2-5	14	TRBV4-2	TGTGCCAGCAGTCGAGGGACAGCCCAAGAGACCCAGTACTTC	CASSRGTAQETQYF
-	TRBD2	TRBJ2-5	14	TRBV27	TGTGCCAGCGGACTAGCGGGGGGGCAAGAGACCCAGTACTTC	CASGLAGGQETQYF
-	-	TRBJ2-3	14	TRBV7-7	TGTGCTAGCAGCTCCGGAGGAAGCACAGATACGCAGTATTTT	CASSSGGSTDTQYF
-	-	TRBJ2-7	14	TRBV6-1	TGTGCCAGCAGTGAAAGTCAGACTAACTACGAGCAGTACTTC	CASSESQTNYEQYF
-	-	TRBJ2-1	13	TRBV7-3	TGTGCCAGCAGCTTAATGCGGATCCATGAGCAGTTCTTC	CASSLMRIHEQFF
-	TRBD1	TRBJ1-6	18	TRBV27	TGTGCCAGCTCAAGGACAGGGGGCGCAAGCATGCCAAATTCACCCCTCCACTTT	CASSRTGGASMPNSPLHF
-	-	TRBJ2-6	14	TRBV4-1	TGCGCCAGCAGCCAAGCAACAGGGGCCAACGTCCTGACTTTC	CASSQATGANVLTF
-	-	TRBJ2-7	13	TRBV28	TGTGCCAGCAGTTTAGCGACATCCTACGAGCAGTACTTC	CASSLATSYEQYF
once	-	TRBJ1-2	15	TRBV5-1	TGCGCCAGCAGCTTGGCCGTCACAGACCTCTATGGCTACACCTTC	CASSLAVTDLYGYTF
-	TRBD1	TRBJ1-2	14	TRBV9	TGTGCCAGCAGCCCTTGGGACAGTAACTATGGCTACACCTTC	CASSPWDSNYGYTF
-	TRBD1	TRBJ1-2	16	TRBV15	TGTGCCACCAGCAGAGGGGGGACAGGGAAGAACTATGGCTACACCTTC	CATSRGGTGKNYGYTF
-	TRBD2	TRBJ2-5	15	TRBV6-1	TGTGCCAGCAGTGTAAGGGAGGGACTAGCGGGGATACTGTACTTC	CASSVREGLAGILYF
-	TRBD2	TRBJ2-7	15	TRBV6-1	TGTGCCAGCACCCGGACTAGCGGGGACTCCTACGAGCAGTACTTC	CASTRTSGDSYEQYF
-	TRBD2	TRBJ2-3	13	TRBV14	TGTGCCAGCAGCGATGGACTAGCAGATACGCAGTATTTT	CASSDGLADTQYF
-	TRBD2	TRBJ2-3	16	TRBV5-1	TGCGCCAGCAGCCAGACTAGCGGGGGGGCTTATGATACGCAGTATTTT	CASSQTSGGAYDTQYF
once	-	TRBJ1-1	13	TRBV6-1	TGTGCCAGCTCCGGCACGGGGTTTGGGGAAGCTTTCTTT	CASSGTGFGEAFF
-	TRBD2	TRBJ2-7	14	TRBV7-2	TGTGCCAGCAGCTTAGGACTAGCGGGCTACGAGCAGTACTTC	CASSLGLAGYEQYF
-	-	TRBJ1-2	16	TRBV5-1	TGCGCCAGCAGCTCGGCTTCTTCTTTCCCACCGGGGGGCTACACCTTC	CASSSASSFPPGGYTF
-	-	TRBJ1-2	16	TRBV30	TGTGCCTGGCGCCCGGGGGGCGGATTCGGTATCTATGGCTACACCTTC	CAWRPGGGFGIYGYTF
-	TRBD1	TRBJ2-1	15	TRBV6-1	TGTGCCAGCAGTGGCCAGACAGGGGGCTACCCTATGCGGTTCTTC	CASSGQTGGYPMRFF
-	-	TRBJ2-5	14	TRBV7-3	TGTGCCAGCAGCTTAACGTCAGGAGGAGAGACCCAGTACTTC	CASSLTSGGETQYF
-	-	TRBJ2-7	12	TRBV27	TGTGCCAGCAGTCCGGAGGGATCCGAGCAGTACTTC	CASSPEGSEQYF
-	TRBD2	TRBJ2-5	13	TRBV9	TGTGCCAGCAGCGCCTCGGGGGGGGAGACCCAGTACTTC	CASSASGGETQYF
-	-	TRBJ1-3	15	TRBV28	TGTGCCAGCAGTACCGCGGGGGGACATGGAAACACCATATATTTT	CASSTAGGHGNTIYF
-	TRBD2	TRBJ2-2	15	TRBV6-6	TGTGCCAGCAGACTAGCGGGAACGAACACCGGGGAGCTGTTTTTT	CASRLAGTNTGELFF
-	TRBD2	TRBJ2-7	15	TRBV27	TGTGCCAGCAGTTTCGAGACTAGCGGGAGCCACGAGCAGTACTTC	CASSFETSGSHEQYF
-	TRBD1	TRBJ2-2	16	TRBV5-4	TGTGCCAGCAGCTTGGGACAGGGGGCGCTGGACGGGGAGCTGTTTTTT	CASSLGQGALDGELFF
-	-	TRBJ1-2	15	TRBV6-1	TGTGCCAGCAGTGACCGCGGGACCTTCCGCGATGGCTACACCTTC	CASSDRGTFRDGYTF